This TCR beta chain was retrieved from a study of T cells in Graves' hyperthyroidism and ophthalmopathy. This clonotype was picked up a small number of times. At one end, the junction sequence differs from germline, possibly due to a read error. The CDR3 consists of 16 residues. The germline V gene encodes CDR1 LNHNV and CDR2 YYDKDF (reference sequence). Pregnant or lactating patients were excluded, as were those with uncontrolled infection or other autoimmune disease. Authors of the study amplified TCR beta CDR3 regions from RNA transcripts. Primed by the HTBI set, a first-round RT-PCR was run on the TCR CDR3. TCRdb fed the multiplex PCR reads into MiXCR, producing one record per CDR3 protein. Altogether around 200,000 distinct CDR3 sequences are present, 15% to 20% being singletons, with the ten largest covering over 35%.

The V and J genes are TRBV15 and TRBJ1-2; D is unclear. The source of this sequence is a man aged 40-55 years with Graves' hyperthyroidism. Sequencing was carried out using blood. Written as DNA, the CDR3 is TGTGCCACCAGCCGAGAAACTGTACCGCTAGGCTATGGCTACACCTTC. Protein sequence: CATSRETVPLGYGYTF. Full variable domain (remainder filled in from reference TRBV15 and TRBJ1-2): DAMVIQNPRYQVTQFGKPVTLSCSQTLNHNVMYWYQQKSSQAPKLLFHYYDKDFNNEADTPDNFQSRRPNTSFCFLDIRSPGLGDTAMYLCATSRETVPLGYGYTFGSGTRLTVV.